These 18 T cell receptor beta chains came from one sample sequenced in a study of blood T cell repertoires in COVID-19. The table came from immunoSEQ multiplex PCR; TCRdb's copy has only in-frame clones and leaves some out. The sample lists about 160,000 clones, 82% seen once, with roughly 15% in the top ten. The sequencing sample was made of peripheral blood. The receptors stem from a human donor with acute or convalescent COVID-19. The donor label of this sample is uncertain.

This clone has only a few counts. The gene calls are TRBV30 and TRBJ1-5, with TRBD1 matching over 7 bases. CDR3 size: 14 residues. Germline lookup yields CDR1 GTSNPN and CDR2 SVGIG (reference sequence). Germline trimming cut 5 bases from V and 3 bases from J; bases unmatched to any gene: 7. CDR3 DNA: TGTGCCTGGGACGAGGGACAGCTCAATCAGCCCCAGCATTTT. Its protein is CAWDEGQLNQPQHF.

The J gene is TRBJ2-5, the V gene TRBV5-1, with D tentatively TRBD2 (7 bases). Germline V gives CDR1 SGHRS, CDR2 YFSETQ. The CDR3 runs 14 residues. Between the trimmed V and J ends, which lost 6 bases and 5 bases, there was a span of 17 bases. In DNA form, the CDR3 reads TGCGCCAGCACCTACGGGGGGCAGTCGGAGACCCAGTACTTC. Its translation is CASTYGGQSETQYF.

V is TRBV19 and J is TRBJ2-1; 7 bases map to TRBD2. The V gene's germline CDR1 is LNHDA and CDR2 SQIVND (reference sequence). The CDR3 runs 16 residues. After removal of 4 bases from V and 7 bases from J, the junction contained 13 bases not matched to a gene. The CDR3 spells CASSTLTSNFKNEQFF. CDR3 sequence (DNA): TGTGCCAGTAGTACTCTGACTAGCAACTTTAAGAATGAGCAGTTCTTC.

The rearrangement joins TRBV19 to TRBJ2-3; 9 bases line up with TRBD2. Germline-derived CDR1 and CDR2 are LNHDA and SQIVND (reference sequence). J lost 2 bases, V lost 6 bases, and 6 bases had no gene match. The CDR3 runs to 15 residues. CDR3 sequence reads: CASRDSGGYTDTQYF. DNA of the CDR3: TGTGCCAGTAGGGATAGCGGGGGTTACACAGATACGCAGTATTTT.

The chain employs TRBV5-5 and TRBJ1-3, with 8 bases that match TRBD1. Germline lookup yields CDR1 SGHKS and CDR2 YYEKEE (reference sequence). The V gene end was trimmed by 0 bases and the J gene end by 4 bases; junction bases not matched to a gene: 6. This CDR3 comprises 16 residues. For the CDR3, the DNA is TGTGCCAGCAGCTTGGCGGGACAGGCAGCAGGAAACACCATATATTTT. Translation: CASSLAGQAAGNTIYF. Using reference TRBV5-5 and TRBJ1-3 for the parts outside the CDR3, the full variable domain is DAGVTQSPTHLIKTRGQQVTLRCSPISGHKSVSWYQQVLGQGPQFIFQYYEKEERGRGNFPDRFSARQFPNYSSELNVNALLLGDSALYLCASSLAGQAAGNTIYFGEGSWLTVV.

V gene TRBV23-1 combines with J gene TRBJ1-5; 9 nucleotides align to TRBD1. TRBV23-1 is placed among ORFs of uncertain function. The CDR3 runs 19 residues. The V and J ends lost 2 bases and 1 base, in that order; junction bases with no gene match: 12. The CDR3 loop is CASSQIGQGKFRSNQPQHF. CDR3 nucleotides: TGCGCCAGCAGTCAAATAGGACAGGGGAAATTTAGGAGCAATCAGCCCCAGCATTTT.

The rearrangement links TRBV5-1 to TRBJ2-5; the D gene is possibly TRBD1 (5 bases). V gave up 0 bases and J gave up 4 bases, with 13 bases separating them. CDR1 is SGHRS, CDR2 YFSETQ, per germline. The CDR3 is made up of 15 amino acids. The CDR3 sequence: CASSLGTRRRETQYF. The CDR3 bases are TGCGCCAGCAGCTTGGGGACAAGGCGGCGAGAGACCCAGTACTTC.

The V gene is TRBV6-1, the J gene TRBJ1-6, with D tentatively TRBD1 (6 bases). Germline V CDR1 and CDR2: MNHNS, SASEGT. The germline V and J ends were trimmed by 2 bases and 0 bases, with 14 bases remaining between them. This CDR3 is 18 amino acids long. The CDR3 sequence: CASSEWSRGSSYNSPLHF. The CDR3, as DNA: TGTGCCAGCAGTGAATGGAGCAGGGGAAGCTCCTATAATTCACCCCTCCACTTT.

This clone was seen only once. V gene TRBV27 combines with J gene TRBJ1-6, with 9 bases identical to TRBD1. The CDR3 runs to 15 residues. Germline CDR1 reads MNHEY; CDR2 reads SMNVEV (reference sequence). V shed 6 bases and J 8 bases; nucleotides not matched to a gene: 8. The CDR3 reads CASRPPTGGHSPLHF. For the CDR3, the DNA is TGTGCCAGCAGACCGCCGACAGGGGGACATTCACCCCTCCACTTT.

The J gene is TRBJ2-7, the V gene TRBV6-1; D is undetermined. CDR3 length: 17 residues. With 0 bases removed from V and 2 bases from J, the gap between germline ends came to 17 bases. The germline V gene has CDR1 MNHNS and CDR2 SASEGT. The chain's CDR3 is CASSEADWAHLPYEQYF. The CDR3, as DNA: TGTGCCAGCAGTGAAGCAGATTGGGCACACCTCCCCTACGAGCAGTACTTC.

This chain connects TRBV7-2 to TRBJ1-4; the match to TRBD1 covers 10 bases. Germline assignment: CDR1 SGHTA and CDR2 FQGNSA. V trimming: 5 bases; J trimming: 6 bases; junction bases outside the gene matches: 9. The length of the CDR3 is 16 residues. The CDR3 DNA follows: TGTGCCAGCAGCCGGACCCGGACAGGGGGATATGAAAAACTGTTTTTT. Amino acids: CASSRTRTGGYEKLFF.

The chain is built from TRBV6-2 or TRBV6-3 and TRBJ1-1, with 9 bases fitting TRBD1. Germline V gene sequence: CDR1 MNHEY, CDR2 SVGEGT. The CDR3 has 16 amino acids. The J segment lost 3 bases and the V segment lost 3 bases, leaving 8 bases of the junction unmatched. CDR3 sequence reads: CASSYKLQGADTEAFF. Here the CDR3 DNA reads TGTGCCAGCAGTTATAAATTACAGGGGGCCGACACTGAAGCTTTCTTT.

The chain joins TRBV7-2 to TRBJ1-2; D is undetermined. V was clipped by 5 bases and J by 1 base, with 14 bases between them. This CDR3 is 15 amino acids long. The germline CDR1 and CDR2 sequences are SGHTA and FQGNSA. The CDR3 protein is CASSDSVQLNYGYTF. The CDR3 coding sequence is TGTGCCAGCAGCGATAGCGTGCAACTTAACTATGGCTACACCTTC.

The chain is built from TRBV29-1 and TRBJ2-7, with TRBD1 as a possible D gene (5 bases). Germline V lookup: CDR1 SQVTM, CDR2 ANQGSEA. The CDR3 consists of 11 residues. V lost 4 bases and J lost 7, with 11 bases in between. DNA for the CDR3: TGCAGCGTTGTGTTCAGGGCGGAGCAGTACTTC. Its protein is CSVVFRAEQYF.

The chain carries TRBV4-1 and TRBJ1-1, with D possibly matching TRBD1 (5 bases). This CDR3 comprises 11 residues. Germline CDR1 and CDR2: MGHRA and YSYEKL. V lost 3 bases, J lost 7 bases, and 6 bases lay in between. DNA for the CDR3: TGCGCCAGCAGCCAGGGGGGTGAAGCTTTCTTT. The encoded protein is CASSQGGEAFF.

The CDR3 spells CASSRTRGQGAYEQYF. CDR3 sequence (DNA): TGCGCCAGCAGCCGTACCCGGGGACAGGGGGCCTACGAGCAGTACTTC. The V gene is TRBV5-1, the J gene TRBJ2-7; 11 positions agree with TRBD1. The CDR3 is 16 residues long. The germline CDR1 and CDR2 sequences are SGHRS and YFSETQ. Germline trimming cut 4 bases from V and 2 bases from J; bases unmatched to any gene: 8. Full variable domain (rest looked up from reference TRBV5-1 and TRBJ2-7): KAGVTQTPRYLIKTRGQQVTLSCSPISGHRSVSWYQQTPGQGLQFLFEYFSETQRNKGNFPGRFSGRQFSNSRSEMNVSTLELGDSALYLCASSRTRGQGAYEQYFGPGTRLTVT.

The chain joins TRBV7-3 to TRBJ1-1; D remains unclear. The CDR3 totals 13 residues. Between the trimmed V and J ends, which lost 2 bases and 7 bases, there was a span of 11 bases. Germline V gene sequence: CDR1 SGHTA, CDR2 FQGTGA. CDR3 DNA: TGTGCCAGCAGCTTAGCGGCCCCGAGTGAAGCTTTCTTT. This encodes CASSLAAPSEAFF.

The rearrangement joins TRBV11-1 to TRBJ2-3, with D possibly TRBD1 on 6 matching bases. CDR1 SGHAT and CDR2 FQDESV come from the germline V gene (reference sequence). The CDR3 contains 17 residues. V was trimmed by 0 bases and J by 0 bases, leaving 13 bases between them. CDR3 residues: CASSLAGQSPSTDTQYF. CDR3 in DNA: TGTGCCAGCAGCTTAGCCGGACAGAGCCCTAGCACAGATACGCAGTATTTT.